What follows describes a single T cell receptor beta chain. Its antigen is currently unknown. Clones were sequenced by immunoSEQ multiplex PCR, and TCRdb holds only the in-frame ones, with some missing. Among 110,000 or so clones listed, more than 70% were seen once. This entry comes from a study of T cell responses to AZD1222 COVID-19 vaccine. Whether given at about 4 or about 12 weeks, second doses were pooled. Study-wide findings and caveats: Two AZD1222 doses significantly raised spike-specific TCR breadth and depth over controls. In a largely white British group with more females than males, clonal diversity was possibly underestimated. At 160-218 and 743-854, vaccine-associated CD4 TCRs were dominant, and they spanned spike.

Trimming removed 10 bases at V and 4 bases at J, with 18 bases between. The length of the CDR3 is 14 residues. In germline, CDR1 is ENHRY, CDR2 SYGVKD. Sequenced here: peripheral blood, sampled 28 days after the second AZD1222 dose. The rearrangement joins TRBV10-3 to TRBJ2-3; D tentatively reads TRBD1 or TRBD2 (5 bases each). The receptor was isolated from an adult who received the AZD1222 COVID-19 vaccine. In nucleotides, the CDR3 is TGTGCCACCGCCGGGACCGATACGGCAGATACGCAGTATTTT. Translated, it gives CATAGTDTADTQYF.